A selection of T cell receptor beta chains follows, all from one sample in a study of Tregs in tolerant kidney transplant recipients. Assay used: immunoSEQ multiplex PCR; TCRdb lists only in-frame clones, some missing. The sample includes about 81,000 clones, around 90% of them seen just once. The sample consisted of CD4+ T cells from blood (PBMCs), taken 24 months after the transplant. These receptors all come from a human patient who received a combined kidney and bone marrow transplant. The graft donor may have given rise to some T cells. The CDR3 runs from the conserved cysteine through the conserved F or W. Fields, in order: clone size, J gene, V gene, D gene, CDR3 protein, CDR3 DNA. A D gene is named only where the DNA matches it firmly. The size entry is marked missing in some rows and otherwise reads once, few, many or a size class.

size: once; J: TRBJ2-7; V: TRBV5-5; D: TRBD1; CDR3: CASSFTGTGTSYEQYF; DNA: TGTGCCAGCAGCTTTACCGGGACAGGGACTTCCTACGAGCAGTACTTC
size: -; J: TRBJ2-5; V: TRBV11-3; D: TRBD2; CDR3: CASSLLAGVSQETQYF; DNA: TGTGCCAGCAGCCTATTAGCGGGAGTGAGCCAAGAGACCCAGTACTTC
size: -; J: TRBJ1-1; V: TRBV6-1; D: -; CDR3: CASSDYRVIAEAFF; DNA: TGTGCCAGCAGTGACTACAGGGTCATCGCTGAAGCTTTCTTT
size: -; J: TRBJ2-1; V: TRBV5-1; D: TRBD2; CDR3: CASGLAGDHNEQFF; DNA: TGCGCCAGCGGCCTAGCGGGGGACCACAATGAGCAGTTCTTC
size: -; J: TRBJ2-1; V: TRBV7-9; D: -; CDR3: CASHPFRPGGNEQFF; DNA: TGTGCCAGCCACCCGTTCCGGCCGGGTGGCAATGAGCAGTTCTTC
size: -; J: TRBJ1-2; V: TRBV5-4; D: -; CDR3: CASSLAGGMKYGYTF; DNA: TGTGCCAGCAGCTTGGCCGGCGGTATGAAGTATGGCTACACCTTC
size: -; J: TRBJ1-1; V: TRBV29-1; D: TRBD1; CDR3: CSFRGQGGGTEAFF; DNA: TGCAGCTTCCGTGGACAGGGGGGAGGCACTGAAGCTTTCTTT
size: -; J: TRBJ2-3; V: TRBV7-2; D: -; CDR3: CASSLDGSTDTQYF; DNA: TGTGCCAGCAGCTTAGACGGGAGCACAGATACGCAGTATTTT
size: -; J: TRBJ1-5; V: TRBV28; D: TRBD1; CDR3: CASAYTGGGSNQPQHF; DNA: TGTGCCAGCGCTTACACAGGGGGAGGGAGCAATCAGCCCCAGCATTTT
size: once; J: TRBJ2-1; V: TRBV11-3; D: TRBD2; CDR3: CASIPGLASSYNEQFF; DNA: TGTGCCAGCATCCCAGGACTAGCCTCCAGCTACAATGAGCAGTTCTTC
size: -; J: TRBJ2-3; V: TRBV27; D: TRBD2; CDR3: CASSIPGLAGGRNTQYF; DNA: TGTGCCAGCAGTATCCCGGGACTAGCGGGGGGCAGGAATACGCAGTATTTT
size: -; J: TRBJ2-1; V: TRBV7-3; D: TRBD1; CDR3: CASSSSRDSYNEQFF; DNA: TGTGCCAGCAGCAGCAGCCGGGACAGCTACAATGAGCAGTTCTTC
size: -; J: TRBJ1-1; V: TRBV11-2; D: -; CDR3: CASSKRQVEAFF; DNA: TGTGCCAGCAGCAAACGACAGGTTGAAGCTTTCTTT
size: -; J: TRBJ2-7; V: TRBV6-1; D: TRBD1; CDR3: CASGDRAPYEQYF; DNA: TGTGCCAGCGGCGACAGGGCCCCCTACGAGCAGTACTTC
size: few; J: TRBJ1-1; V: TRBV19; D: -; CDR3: CASSYTGNTEAFF; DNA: TGTGCCAGTAGTTACACAGGAAACACTGAAGCTTTCTTT
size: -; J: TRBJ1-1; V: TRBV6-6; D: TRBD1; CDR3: CASRKTGGWNTEAFF; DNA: TGTGCCAGCAGGAAAACAGGGGGCTGGAACACTGAAGCTTTCTTT
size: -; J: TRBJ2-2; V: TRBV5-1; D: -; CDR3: CASSPRTSGAGTGELFF; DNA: TGCGCCAGCAGCCCGCGGACTTCTGGCGCGGGCACCGGGGAGCTGTTTTTT
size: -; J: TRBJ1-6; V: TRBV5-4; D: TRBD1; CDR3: CASSRTGTNSPLHF; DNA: TGTGCCAGCAGCCGGACAGGGACCAATTCCCCCCTCCACTTT
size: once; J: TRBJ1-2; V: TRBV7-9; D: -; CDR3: CASSLVGVSLYGYTF; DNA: TGTGCCAGCAGCTTGGTAGGGGTTTCGCTCTATGGCTACACCTTC
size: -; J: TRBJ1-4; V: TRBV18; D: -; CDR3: CASSRATGINEKLFF; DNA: TGTGCCAGCTCAAGGGCTACAGGGATAAATGAAAAACTGTTTTTT
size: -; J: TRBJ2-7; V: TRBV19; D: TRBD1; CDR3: CASSFRTGYEQYF; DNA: TGTGCCAGTAGCTTCCGGACAGGGTACGAGCAGTACTTC
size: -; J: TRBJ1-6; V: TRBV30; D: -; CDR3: CAWSVREGGSPLHF; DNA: TGTGCCTGGAGTGTACGGGAGGGAGGTTCACCCCTCCACTTT
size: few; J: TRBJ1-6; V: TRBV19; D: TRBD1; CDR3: CASSIGGGADSPLHF; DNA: TGTGCCAGTAGTATCGGAGGGGGCGCGGATTCACCCCTCCACTTT
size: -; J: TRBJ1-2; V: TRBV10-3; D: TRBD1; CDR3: CATEPGQGYGYTF; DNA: TGTGCCACAGAGCCGGGACAGGGATATGGCTACACCTTC
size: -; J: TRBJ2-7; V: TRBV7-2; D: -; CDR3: CASSVLSSDYRQYF; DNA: TGTGCCAGCAGCGTCTTATCGTCTGACTATAGGCAGTACTTC
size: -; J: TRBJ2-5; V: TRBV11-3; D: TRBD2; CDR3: CASSSTSGSLGETQYF; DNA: TGTGCCAGCAGCTCCACTAGCGGGAGTTTGGGAGAGACCCAGTACTTC